Below are 30 T cell receptor beta chains sequenced from a single sample in a study of T cells in Graves' hyperthyroidism and ophthalmopathy. Researchers took RNA transcripts and amplified the TCR beta CDR3 regions from them. RT-PCR in the first round (using the HTBI primer set) targeted the TCR CDR3. TCRdb called the multiplex PCR reads again in MiXCR, with one record for every CDR3 protein. The data contain roughly 700,000 distinct CDR3 sequences, roughly a sixth of them seen just once; the ten biggest clones take up roughly a sixth. What was sequenced was blood. These receptors were collected from a man in his fifties or sixties with Graves' hyperthyroidism.

This clonotype was seen more than once but under ten times. The J gene is TRBJ1-1, the V gene TRBV7-8, with a possible D match to TRBD1 (5 bases). V lost 6 bases and J 2 bases, leaving 13 bases between the germline ends. Germline CDR1 reads SGHVS; CDR2 reads FQNEAQ. CDR3 size: 14 residues. The CDR3 DNA reads as TGTGCCAGCAGAAGGGGACCGACAAACACTGAAGCTTTCTTT. Translation gives CASRRGPTNTEAFF.

The V call is TRBV29-1, the J call TRBJ2-2; TRBD2 aligns across 7 bases. V lost 4 bases and J lost 7; bases outside the gene matches: 3. CDR1 and CDR2 from the germline V gene are SQVTM and ANQGSEA. This CDR3 region has 12 residues. The chain's CDR3 is CSVVGRHGELFF. The CDR3 nucleotides read TGCAGCGTTGTCGGGAGGCACGGGGAGCTGTTTTTT.

This clonotype has only a few counts. The chain combines TRBV24-1 with TRBJ2-1; D perhaps matches TRBD2 (6 bases). V dropped 4 bases and J dropped 9 bases, with 12 bases sitting between them. Germline assignment: CDR1 KGHDR and CDR2 SFDVKD. The CDR3 runs to 13 residues. CDR3 nucleotide sequence: TGTGCCACCAGTGACTATAGCGGCGGTGAGCAGTTCTTC. This gives the protein CATSDYSGGEQFF.

V and J are TRBV10-3 and TRBJ2-1, with 9 bases fitting TRBD2. Germline V lookup: CDR1 ENHRY, CDR2 SYGVKD. The CDR3 contains 15 residues. V lost 4 bases and J lost 6; bases outside the gene matches: 7. The CDR3 DNA reads TGTGCCATCAGTGTAGGGCGGGAGGGCCCCAATGAGCAGTTCTTC. Its translation: CAISVGREGPNEQFF.

In this sample, this clonotype turned up many times. The chain has TRBV30 and TRBJ1-5; D not resolved. Trimming cost V 0 bases and J 3 bases, with 9 bases left between them. The CDR3 is 14 amino acids. Germline CDR1 is GTSNPN and CDR2 is SVGIG (reference sequence). The CDR3 DNA is TGTGCCTGGAGTGTACTCCGTAACAATCAGCCCCAGCATTTT. It is translated as CAWSVLRNNQPQHF.

The genes are TRBV7-2 and TRBJ1-2; unclear D gene. CDR1 is SGHTA and CDR2 is FQGNSA in the germline V gene. V was shortened by 5 bases and J by 6 bases, with 22 bases between the two germline ends. CDR3 size: 16 residues. The DNA for the CDR3 is TGTGCCAGCAGCCCTTCTTCCTCCGATCTCTATAATGGCTACACCTTC. Translation gives CASSPSSSDLYNGYTF.

This chain joins TRBV4-1 and TRBJ1-6; possible D gene TRBD1, 5 bases. The CDR3 is 19 amino acids. The germline V and J ends were trimmed by 1 base and 9 bases, with 25 bases remaining between them. Germline V lookup: CDR1 MGHRA, CDR2 YSYEKL. The CDR3 region has the DNA TGCGCCAGCAGCCAAGTTAAAATTAGAGACCGCGACGGGGGTTCACCCCTCCACTTT. Translation gives CASSQVKIRDRDGGSPLHF.

This clonotype was seen a few times. The chain has TRBV5-1 and TRBJ2-5; 10 bases align to TRBD1. J gave up 4 bases and V 4 bases, and 7 bases lay outside the gene matches. CDR1 is SGHRS and CDR2 is YFSETQ in the germline V gene. CDR3 size: 15 residues. The CDR3 sequence: CASSQGTGDGETQYF. The CDR3 region has the DNA TGCGCCAGCAGCCAGGGGACAGGGGATGGAGAGACCCAGTACTTC.

This clonotype was counted between two and nine times. V usage is TRBV5-1 and J usage is TRBJ2-1; TRBD2 might be the D (6 bases). V was cut by 0 bases and J by 4 bases, with 14 bases left in between. Germline V gives CDR1 SGHRS, CDR2 YFSETQ. The CDR3 runs to 16 residues. CDR3 bases: TGCGCCAGCAGCTTGGAGTACGGGGGAGGTTACAATGAGCAGTTCTTC. Its protein product is CASSLEYGGGYNEQFF. The full variable domain, completed using reference TRBV5-1 and TRBJ2-1, is KAGVTQTPRYLIKTRGQQVTLSCSPISGHRSVSWYQQTPGQGLQFLFEYFSETQRNKGNFPGRFSGRQFSNSRSEMNVSTLELGDSALYLCASSLEYGGGYNEQFFGPGTRLTVL.

Ten or more counts support this clonotype. The chain combines TRBV28 with TRBJ2-1, with D perhaps TRBD2 (6 bases). Trimming cost V 9 bases and J 0 bases, with 9 bases left between them. The CDR3 sequence is 13 residues long. CDR1 is MDHEN, CDR2 SYDVKM, per germline. The CDR3 bases are TGTGCCAGTCTAGCGTACTCCTACAATGAGCAGTTCTTC. Amino acids: CASLAYSYNEQFF. Combining the CDR3 with reference TRBV28 and TRBJ2-1 gives the whole variable domain DVKVTQSSRYLVKRTGEKVFLECVQDMDHENMFWYRQDPGLGLRLIYFSYDVKMKEKGDIPEGYSVSREKKERFSLILESASTNQTSMYLCASLAYSYNEQFFGPGTRLTVL.

A few counts support this clonotype. The CDR3 DNA follows: TGTGCCAGCAGTTCGTCCCCGAACACCGGGGAGCTGTTTTTT. Residues: CASSSSPNTGELFF. The rearrangement uses TRBV5-5 and TRBJ2-2; D uncertain. CDR3 length equals 14 residues. From germline, CDR1 is SGHKS and CDR2 YYEKEE (reference sequence). The V end was cut by 5 bases, the J end by 0 bases, with 8 bases between.

This clonotype was observed many times. The V call is TRBV9, the J call TRBJ2-7; TRBD2 might be the D (7 bases). V lost 3 bases and J 4 bases, leaving 20 bases between the germline ends. Germline V gene sequence: CDR1 SGDLS, CDR2 YYNGEE. The CDR3 runs to 16 residues. DNA of the CDR3: TGTGCCAGCAGCGAAGACTCGGGGGGCGGTCTGTACGAGCAGTACTTC. This codes for CASSEDSGGGLYEQYF.

The rearrangement uses TRBV14 and TRBJ1-5; D not resolved. Germline-derived CDR1 and CDR2 are SGHDN and FVKESK. V shed 6 bases and J shed 4 bases, with 16 bases lying between them. CDR3 length: 15 residues. CDR3 DNA sequence: TGTGCCAGCAGTCCAAGTCATCGGACGAATCAGCCCCAGCATTTT. It translates to CASSPSHRTNQPQHF.

This clonotype was counted a few times. The V and J genes are TRBV29-1 and TRBJ2-3; TRBD2 agrees at 15 bases. CDR1 is SQVTM, CDR2 ANQGSEA, per germline. This CDR3 spans 14 amino acids. Trimming cost V 6 bases and J 8 bases; bases outside gene matches: 6. CDR3 amino acids: CSVGLAGGPGTQYF. The DNA for the CDR3 is TGCAGCGTCGGACTAGCGGGAGGGCCGGGTACGCAGTATTTT.

This clonotype has only a few counts. The chain uses TRBV9 and TRBJ1-3; 8 nucleotides line up with TRBD1. The CDR3 spans 15 residues. The V and J ends lost 4 bases and 4 bases, in that order; junction bases with no gene match: 7. Germline-derived CDR1 and CDR2 are SGDLS and YYNGEE. CDR3 loop: CASSTGQGVGNTIYF. CDR3 sequence (DNA): TGTGCCAGCAGCACAGGACAGGGAGTCGGAAACACCATATATTTT.

This clonotype came up a few times. The chain has TRBV13 and TRBJ2-2; the D gene could be TRBD1 or TRBD2 (5 bases each). The CDR3 is 15 amino acids. CDR1 and CDR2 from the germline V gene are PRHDT and FYEKMQ (reference sequence). The ends were cut back, 3 bases at V and 6 bases at J, with 14 bases in the middle. The DNA for the CDR3 is TGTGCCAGCAGCTTTTCGGGGCCTGGGGCCGGGGAGCTGTTTTTT. Translation gives CASSFSGPGAGELFF. The whole variable domain, remainder taken from reference TRBV13 and TRBJ2-2, is AAGVIQSPRHLIKEKRETATLKCYPIPRHDTVYWYQQGPGQDPQFLISFYEKMQSDKGSIPDRFSAQQFSDYHSELNMSSLELGDSALYFCASSFSGPGAGELFFGEGSRLTVL.

The chain joins TRBV4-2 to TRBJ2-1, with 8 bases lining up with TRBD2. Germline-derived CDR1 and CDR2 are LGHNA and YNFKEQ. This CDR3 spans 14 amino acids. Unmatched junction bases numbered 9, after V lost 6 bases and J lost 8 bases. This CDR3 is CASRPGGRGDEQFF. CDR3 in DNA: TGTGCCAGCAGACCGGGGGGGAGGGGTGATGAGCAGTTCTTC.

This clonotype has a handful of counts. J is TRBJ1-1 and V is TRBV3-1; 10 bases map to TRBD1. V lost 4 bases to trimming and J lost 3 bases; unmatched junction nucleotides: 5. The germline gives CDR1 LGHDT, CDR2 YNNKEL (reference sequence). The CDR3 spans 15 residues. CDR3 bases: TGTGCCAGCAGCCCTGGGACAGGGGCCTACACTGAAGCTTTCTTT. Translated, it gives CASSPGTGAYTEAFF.

This clonotype was detected only a few times. The V gene is TRBV6-1, the J gene TRBJ1-2, with D uncertain. The CDR3 covers 16 residues. V lost 2 bases and J lost 0, with 13 bases in between. Germline assignment: CDR1 MNHNS and CDR2 SASEGT. CDR3 sequence: CASSEMVLKTNYGYTF. The DNA of the CDR3 is TGTGCCAGCAGTGAAATGGTCCTTAAAACTAACTATGGCTACACCTTC.

V usage is TRBV30 and J usage is TRBJ2-7; D gene ambiguous. This CDR3 contains 17 residues. Germline CDR1 reads GTSNPN; CDR2 reads SVGIG (reference sequence). Between the trimmed V and J ends, which lost 0 bases and 2 bases, there was a span of 20 bases. The CDR3 here is CAWSVDAVYLRTYEQYF. The CDR3 DNA follows: TGTGCCTGGAGTGTAGACGCCGTCTACCTCCGCACCTACGAGCAGTACTTC.

The table lists this clonotype with many counts. The chain has TRBV29-1 and TRBJ2-3; maybe TRBD2 (6 bases). Trimming left V 6 bases short and J 0 bases short, with 16 bases between. The CDR3 has 15 residues. CDR1 and CDR2 (germline): SQVTM, ANQGSEA. CDR3 nucleotides: TGCAGCGTCGGAGGGGCGGTGTTGAGCACAGATACGCAGTATTTT. It specifies CSVGGAVLSTDTQYF.

V and J are TRBV3-1 and TRBJ2-1; 9 nucleotides agree with TRBD2. CDR1 and CDR2 from the germline V gene are LGHDT and YNNKEL (reference sequence). This CDR3 spans 17 amino acids. The V and J ends lost 3 bases and 6 bases, in that order; junction bases with no gene match: 12. The chain's CDR3 is CASSQDALAGVLNEQFF. Here the CDR3 DNA reads TGTGCCAGCAGCCAGGATGCTTTAGCGGGAGTTCTCAATGAGCAGTTCTTC.

This clonotype was seen ten or more times. The V call is TRBV5-1, the J call TRBJ2-5, with TRBD1 as a possible D gene (6 bases). The V end was cut by 4 bases, the J end by 1 base, with 11 bases between. CDR3 size: 14 residues. Germline CDR1 is SGHRS and CDR2 is YFSETQ. CDR3 nucleotide sequence: TGCGCCAGCAGCGTTCAGGGGTCCCAAGAGACCCAGTACTTC. It specifies CASSVQGSQETQYF.

This clonotype was observed many times. The chain couples TRBV18 to TRBJ1-1; 7 bases are shared with TRBD1. This CDR3 is 14 amino acids long. Germline CDR1 and CDR2: KGHSH and LQKENI. V lost 8 bases, J lost 2 bases, and 8 bases stayed unmatched. The CDR3 sequence is CASSPGTANTEAFF. CDR3 sequence (DNA): TGTGCCAGCAGCCCCGGGACAGCAAACACTGAAGCTTTCTTT.

The genes are TRBV9 and TRBJ1-1, with unresolved D. CDR1 is SGDLS, CDR2 YYNGEE, per germline. The CDR3 has 13 amino acids. V lost 3 bases, J lost 3 bases, and 9 bases lay in between. The CDR3 protein is CASSAGRHTEAFF. The CDR3 region has the DNA TGTGCCAGCAGCGCCGGGAGGCACACTGAAGCTTTCTTT.

This clonotype occurred many times. The chain joins TRBV5-1 to TRBJ2-1; 11 nucleotides align to TRBD2. This CDR3 is built from 16 residues. V trimming: 4 bases; J trimming: 5 bases; junction bases outside the gene matches: 8. Germline CDR1 SGHRS, CDR2 YFSETQ. The CDR3 sequence is CASSRDGTSGNNEQFF. CDR3 in DNA: TGCGCCAGCAGCCGGGATGGGACTAGCGGAAACAATGAGCAGTTCTTC.

A few counts support this clonotype. The chain carries TRBV5-5 and TRBJ2-2, with 9 bases aligning to TRBD2. J was trimmed by 2 bases and V by 1 base; bases with no gene match: 9. This CDR3 contains 18 residues. Germline lookup yields CDR1 SGHKS and CDR2 YYEKEE (reference sequence). CDR3 sequence reads: CASSLSPAGGLNTGELFF. The DNA of the CDR3 is TGTGCCAGCAGCTTGAGCCCAGCGGGAGGACTAAACACCGGGGAGCTGTTTTTT. Combining the CDR3 with reference TRBV5-5 and TRBJ2-2 gives the whole variable domain DAGVTQSPTHLIKTRGQQVTLRCSPISGHKSVSWYQQVLGQGPQFIFQYYEKEERGRGNFPDRFSARQFPNYSSELNVNALLLGDSALYLCASSLSPAGGLNTGELFFGEGSRLTVL.

This clonotype was counted at least ten times. V gene TRBV12-3 or TRBV12-4 combines with J gene TRBJ2-1, with TRBD2 matching over 8 bases. V lost 2 bases and J lost 5; bases outside the gene matches: 5. The CDR3 consists of 15 residues. The CDR3 spells CASSLPAGVNNEQFF. The DNA of the CDR3 is TGTGCCAGCAGTTTACCAGCGGGAGTGAACAATGAGCAGTTCTTC.

This clonotype was seen at least ten times. The chain combines TRBV11-2 with TRBJ2-3; D gene unclear. The CDR3 totals 15 residues. The V end lost 0 bases, the J end lost 0 bases, and 7 bases lay between the germline ends. From germline, CDR1 is SGHAT and CDR2 FQNNGV. CDR3 in amino acids: CASSLEDTSTDTQYF. CDR3 nucleotides: TGTGCCAGCAGCTTAGAGGATACTAGCACAGATACGCAGTATTTT.

This clonotype was detected only a few times. The chain joins TRBV18 to TRBJ1-1; D remains unclear. This CDR3 has 14 amino acids. Per germline, CDR1 KGHSH and CDR2 LQKENI. V lost 4 bases to trimming and J lost 0 bases, with 9 bases between them. The CDR3: CASSRDQMNTEAFF. The DNA for the CDR3 is TGTGCCAGCTCACGGGATCAAATGAACACTGAAGCTTTCTTT.